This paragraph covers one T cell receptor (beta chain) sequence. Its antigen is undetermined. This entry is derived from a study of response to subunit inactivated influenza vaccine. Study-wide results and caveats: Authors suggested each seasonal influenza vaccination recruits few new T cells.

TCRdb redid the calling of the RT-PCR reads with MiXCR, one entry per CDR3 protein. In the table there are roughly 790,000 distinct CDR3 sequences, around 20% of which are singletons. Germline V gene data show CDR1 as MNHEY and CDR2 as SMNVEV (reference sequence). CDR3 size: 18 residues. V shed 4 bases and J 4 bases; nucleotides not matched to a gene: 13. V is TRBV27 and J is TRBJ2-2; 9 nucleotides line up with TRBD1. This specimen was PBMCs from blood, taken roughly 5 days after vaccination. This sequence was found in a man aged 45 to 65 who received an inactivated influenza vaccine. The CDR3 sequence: CASSSPPTGGLRTGELFF. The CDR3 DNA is TGTGCCAGCAGTTCCCCTCCGACAGGGGGACTCCGCACCGGGGAGCTGTTTTTT.